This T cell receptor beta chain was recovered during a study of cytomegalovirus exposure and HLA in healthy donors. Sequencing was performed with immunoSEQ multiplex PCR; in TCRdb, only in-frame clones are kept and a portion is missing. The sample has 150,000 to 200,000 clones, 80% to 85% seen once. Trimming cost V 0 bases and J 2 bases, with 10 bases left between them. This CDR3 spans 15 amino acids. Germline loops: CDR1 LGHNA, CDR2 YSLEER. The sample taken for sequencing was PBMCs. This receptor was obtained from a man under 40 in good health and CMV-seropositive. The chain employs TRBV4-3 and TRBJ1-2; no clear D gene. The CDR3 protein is CASSQDTSGNYGYTF. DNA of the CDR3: TGCGCCAGCAGCCAAGATACTTCGGGGAACTATGGCTACACCTTC.